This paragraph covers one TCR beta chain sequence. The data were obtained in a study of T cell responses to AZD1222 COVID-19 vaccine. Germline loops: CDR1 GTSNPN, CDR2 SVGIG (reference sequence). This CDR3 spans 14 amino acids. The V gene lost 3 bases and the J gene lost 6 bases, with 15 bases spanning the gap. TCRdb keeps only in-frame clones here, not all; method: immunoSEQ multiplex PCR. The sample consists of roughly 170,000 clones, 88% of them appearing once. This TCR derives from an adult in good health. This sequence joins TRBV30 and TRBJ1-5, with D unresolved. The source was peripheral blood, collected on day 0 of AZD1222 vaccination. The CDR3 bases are TGTGCCTGGAGCACGGCAGGATCTGGTCAGCCCCAGCATTTT. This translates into CAWSTAGSGQPQHF.